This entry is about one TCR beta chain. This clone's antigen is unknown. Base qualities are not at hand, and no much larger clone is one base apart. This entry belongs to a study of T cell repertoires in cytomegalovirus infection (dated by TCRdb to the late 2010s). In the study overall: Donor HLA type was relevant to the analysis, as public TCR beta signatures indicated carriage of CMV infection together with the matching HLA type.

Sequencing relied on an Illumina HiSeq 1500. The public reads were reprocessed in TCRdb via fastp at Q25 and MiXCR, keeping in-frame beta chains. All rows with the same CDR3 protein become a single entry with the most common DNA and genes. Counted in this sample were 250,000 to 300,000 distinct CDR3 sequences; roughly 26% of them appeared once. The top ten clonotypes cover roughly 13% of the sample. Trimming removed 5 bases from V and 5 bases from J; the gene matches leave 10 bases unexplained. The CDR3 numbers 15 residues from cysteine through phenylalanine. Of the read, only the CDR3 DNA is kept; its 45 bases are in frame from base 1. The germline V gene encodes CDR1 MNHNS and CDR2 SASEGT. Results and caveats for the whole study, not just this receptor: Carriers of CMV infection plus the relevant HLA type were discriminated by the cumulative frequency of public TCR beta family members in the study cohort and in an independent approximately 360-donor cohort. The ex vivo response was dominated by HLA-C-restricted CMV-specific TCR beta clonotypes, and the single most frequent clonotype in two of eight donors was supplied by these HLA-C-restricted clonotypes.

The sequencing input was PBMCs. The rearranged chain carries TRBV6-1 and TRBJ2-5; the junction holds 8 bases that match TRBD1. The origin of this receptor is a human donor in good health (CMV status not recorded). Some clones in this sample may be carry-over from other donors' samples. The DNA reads TGTGCCAGCAGTCCGGACAGGGTTCAGTGGGAGACCCAGTACTTC. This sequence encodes CASSPDRVQWETQYF.